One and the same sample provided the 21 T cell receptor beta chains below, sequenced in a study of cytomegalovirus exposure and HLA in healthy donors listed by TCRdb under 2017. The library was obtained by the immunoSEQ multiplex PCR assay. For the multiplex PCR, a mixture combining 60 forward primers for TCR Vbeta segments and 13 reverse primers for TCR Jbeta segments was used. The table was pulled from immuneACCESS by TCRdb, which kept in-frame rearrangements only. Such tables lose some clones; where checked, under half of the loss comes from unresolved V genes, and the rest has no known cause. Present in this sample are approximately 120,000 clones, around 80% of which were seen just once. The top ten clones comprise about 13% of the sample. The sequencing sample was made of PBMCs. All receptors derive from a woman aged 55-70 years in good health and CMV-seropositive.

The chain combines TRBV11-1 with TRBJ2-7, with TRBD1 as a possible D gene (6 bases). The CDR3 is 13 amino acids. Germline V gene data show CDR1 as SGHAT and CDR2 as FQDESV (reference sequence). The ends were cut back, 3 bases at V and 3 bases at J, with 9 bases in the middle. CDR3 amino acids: CASSFGRGYEQYF. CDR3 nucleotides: TGTGCCAGCAGCTTTGGCAGGGGCTACGAGCAGTACTTC.

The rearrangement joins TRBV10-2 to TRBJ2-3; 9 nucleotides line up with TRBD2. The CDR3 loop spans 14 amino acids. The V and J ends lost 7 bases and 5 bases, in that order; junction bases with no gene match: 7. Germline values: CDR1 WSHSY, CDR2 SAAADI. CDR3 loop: CASNRGLAIDTQYF. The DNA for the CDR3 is TGCGCCAGCAACCGAGGACTAGCGATAGATACGCAGTATTTT.

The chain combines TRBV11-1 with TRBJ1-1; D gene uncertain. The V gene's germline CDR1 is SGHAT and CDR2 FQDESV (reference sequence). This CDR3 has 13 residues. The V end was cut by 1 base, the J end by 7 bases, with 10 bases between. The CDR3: CASSLGGGGEAFF. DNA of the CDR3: TGTGCCAGCAGCTTAGGGGGAGGTGGTGAAGCTTTCTTT.

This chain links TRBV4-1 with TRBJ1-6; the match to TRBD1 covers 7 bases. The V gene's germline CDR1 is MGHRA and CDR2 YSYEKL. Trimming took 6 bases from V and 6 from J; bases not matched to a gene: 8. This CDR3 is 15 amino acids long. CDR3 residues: CASSSPGGSNSPLHF. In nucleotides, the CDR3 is TGCGCCAGCAGTTCCCCAGGGGGATCTAATTCACCCCTCCACTTT.

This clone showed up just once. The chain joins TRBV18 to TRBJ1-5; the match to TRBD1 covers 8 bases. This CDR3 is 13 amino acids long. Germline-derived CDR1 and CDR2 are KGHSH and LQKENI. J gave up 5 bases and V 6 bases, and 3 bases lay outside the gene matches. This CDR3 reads CASSMDRDQPQHF. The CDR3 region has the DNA TGTGCCAGCTCGATGGACAGGGATCAGCCCCAGCATTTT.

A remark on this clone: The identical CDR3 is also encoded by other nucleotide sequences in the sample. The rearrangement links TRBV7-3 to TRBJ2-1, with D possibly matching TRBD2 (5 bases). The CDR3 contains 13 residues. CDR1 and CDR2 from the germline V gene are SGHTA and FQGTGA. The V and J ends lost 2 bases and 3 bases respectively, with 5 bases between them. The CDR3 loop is CASSLDYYNEQFF. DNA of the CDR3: TGTGCCAGCAGCTTAGACTACTACAATGAGCAGTTCTTC.

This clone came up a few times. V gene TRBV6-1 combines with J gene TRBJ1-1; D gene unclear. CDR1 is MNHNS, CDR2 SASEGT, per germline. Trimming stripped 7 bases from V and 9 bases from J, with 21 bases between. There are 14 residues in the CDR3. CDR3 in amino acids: CASIKIPGAEKAFF. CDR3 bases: TGTGCCAGCATTAAAATCCCCGGAGCAGAAAAAGCTTTCTTT.

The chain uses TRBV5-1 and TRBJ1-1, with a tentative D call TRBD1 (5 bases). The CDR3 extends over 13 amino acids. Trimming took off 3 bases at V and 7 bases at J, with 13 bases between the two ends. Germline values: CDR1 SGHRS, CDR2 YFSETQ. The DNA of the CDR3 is TGCGCCAGCAGCTCACCCGGGGGGGGTGAAGCTTTCTTT. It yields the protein CASSSPGGGEAFF. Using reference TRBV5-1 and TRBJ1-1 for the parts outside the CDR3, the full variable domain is KAGVTQTPRYLIKTRGQQVTLSCSPISGHRSVSWYQQTPGQGLQFLFEYFSETQRNKGNFPGRFSGRQFSNSRSEMNVSTLELGDSALYLCASSSPGGGEAFFGQGTRLTVV.

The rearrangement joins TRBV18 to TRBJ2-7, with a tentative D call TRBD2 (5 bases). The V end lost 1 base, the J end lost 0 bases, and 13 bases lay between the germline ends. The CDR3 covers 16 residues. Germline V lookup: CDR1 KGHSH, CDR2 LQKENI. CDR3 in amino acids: CASSPLGGGSSYEQYF. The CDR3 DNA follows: TGTGCCAGCTCACCACTAGGAGGCGGAAGCTCCTACGAGCAGTACTTC. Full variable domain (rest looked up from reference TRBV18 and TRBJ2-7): NAGVMQNPRHLVRRRGQEARLRCSPMKGHSHVYWYRQLPEEGLKFMVYLQKENIIDESGMPKERFSAEFPKEGPSILRIQQVVRGDSAAYFCASSPLGGGSSYEQYFGPGTRLTVT.

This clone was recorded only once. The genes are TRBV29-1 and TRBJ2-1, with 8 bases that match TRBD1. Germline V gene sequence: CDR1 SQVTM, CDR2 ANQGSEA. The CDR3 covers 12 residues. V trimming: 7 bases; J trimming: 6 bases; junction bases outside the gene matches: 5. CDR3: CSAGQGSNEQFF. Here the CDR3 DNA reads TGCAGCGCCGGACAGGGCAGCAATGAGCAGTTCTTC.

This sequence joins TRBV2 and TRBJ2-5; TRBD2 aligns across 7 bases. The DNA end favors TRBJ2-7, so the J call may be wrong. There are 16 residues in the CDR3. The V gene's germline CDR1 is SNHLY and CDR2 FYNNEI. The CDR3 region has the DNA TGTGCCAGCAGTGATAGGTCGAAGCGGGGTTCTTACGAGCAGTACTTC. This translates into CASSDRSKRGSYEQYF.

The DNA for the CDR3 is TGTGCCAGCAGTTACCGCCGGGGTTCCTATAATTCACCCCTCCACTTT. As protein: CASSYRRGSYNSPLHF. This chain joins TRBV6-8 and TRBJ1-6; D gene uncertain. Germline V gives CDR1 MNHGY, CDR2 SAAAGT. The CDR3 totals 16 residues. The germline V and J ends were trimmed by 2 bases and 1 base, with 9 bases remaining between them.

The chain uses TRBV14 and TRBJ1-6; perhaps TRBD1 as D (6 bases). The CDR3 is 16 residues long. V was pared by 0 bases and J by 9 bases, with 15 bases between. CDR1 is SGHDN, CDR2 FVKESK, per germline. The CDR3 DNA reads TGTGCCAGCAGCCAAGAGGGCTGGGGGCTTGGTTCACCCCTCCACTTT. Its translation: CASSQEGWGLGSPLHF. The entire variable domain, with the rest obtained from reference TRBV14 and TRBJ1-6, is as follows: EAGVTQFPSHSVIEKGQTVTLRCDPISGHDNLYWYRRVMGKEIKFLLHFVKESKQDESGMPNNRFLAERTGGTYSTLKVQPAELEDSGVYFCASSQEGWGLGSPLHFGNGTRLTVT.

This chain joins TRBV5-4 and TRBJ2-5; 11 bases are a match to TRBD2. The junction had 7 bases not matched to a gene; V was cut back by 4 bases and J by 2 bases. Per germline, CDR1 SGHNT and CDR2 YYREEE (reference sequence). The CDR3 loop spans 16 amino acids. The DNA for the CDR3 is TGTGCCAGCAGCGCCACCTTAGCGGGAGGGCAAGAGACCCAGTACTTC. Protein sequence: CASSATLAGGQETQYF.

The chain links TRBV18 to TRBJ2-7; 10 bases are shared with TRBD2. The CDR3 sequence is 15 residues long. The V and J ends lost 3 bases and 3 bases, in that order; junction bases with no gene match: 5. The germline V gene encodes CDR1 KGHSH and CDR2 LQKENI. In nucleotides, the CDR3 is TGTGCCAGCTCACCTGCACTAGCGGGAATCTACGAGCAGTACTTC. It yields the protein CASSPALAGIYEQYF.

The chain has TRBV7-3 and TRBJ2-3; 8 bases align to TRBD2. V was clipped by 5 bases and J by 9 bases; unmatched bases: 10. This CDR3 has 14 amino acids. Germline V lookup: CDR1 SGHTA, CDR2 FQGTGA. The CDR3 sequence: CASSNTGGPETQYF. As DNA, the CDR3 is TGTGCCAGCAGCAACACGGGGGGGCCGGAAACGCAGTATTTT.

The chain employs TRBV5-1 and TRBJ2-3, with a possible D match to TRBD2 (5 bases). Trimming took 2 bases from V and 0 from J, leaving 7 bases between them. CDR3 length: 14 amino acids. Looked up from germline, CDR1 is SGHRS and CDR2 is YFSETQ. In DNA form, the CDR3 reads TGCGCCAGCAGCTTACGGACTAGCACAGATACGCAGTATTTT. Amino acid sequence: CASSLRTSTDTQYF.

The CDR3 DNA reads as TGTGCCAGCAGCCCGGGACTAGCGGTTTTGGAGCAGTACTTC. This gives the protein CASSPGLAVLEQYF. This chain joins TRBV27 and TRBJ2-7; 11 bases line up with TRBD2. Looked up from germline, CDR1 is MNHEY and CDR2 is SMNVEV (reference sequence). With 6 bases clipped from V and 7 bases from J, the junction kept 8 bases outside the gene matches. The CDR3 covers 14 residues.

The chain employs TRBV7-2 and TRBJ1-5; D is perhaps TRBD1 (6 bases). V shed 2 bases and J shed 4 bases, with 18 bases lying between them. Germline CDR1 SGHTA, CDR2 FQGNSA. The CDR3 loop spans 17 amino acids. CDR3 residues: CASSLIPGGTGNQPQHF. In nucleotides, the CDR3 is TGTGCCAGCAGCTTAATACCTGGCGGAACAGGGAATCAGCCCCAGCATTTT.

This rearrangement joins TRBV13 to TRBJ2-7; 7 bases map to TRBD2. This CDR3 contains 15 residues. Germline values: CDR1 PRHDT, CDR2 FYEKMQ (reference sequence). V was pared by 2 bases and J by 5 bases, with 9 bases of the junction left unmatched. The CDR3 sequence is CASSLQRERADEQYF. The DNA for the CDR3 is TGTGCCAGCAGCTTACAGCGGGAAAGGGCTGACGAGCAGTACTTC. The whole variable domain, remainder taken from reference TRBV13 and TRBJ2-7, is AAGVIQSPRHLIKEKRETATLKCYPIPRHDTVYWYQQGPGQDPQFLISFYEKMQSDKGSIPDRFSAQQFSDYHSELNMSSLELGDSALYFCASSLQRERADEQYFGPGTRLTVT.

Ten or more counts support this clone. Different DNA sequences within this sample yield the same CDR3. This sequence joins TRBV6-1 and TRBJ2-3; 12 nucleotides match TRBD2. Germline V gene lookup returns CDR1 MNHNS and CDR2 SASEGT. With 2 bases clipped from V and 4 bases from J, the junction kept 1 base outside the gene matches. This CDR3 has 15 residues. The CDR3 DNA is TGTGCCAGCAGTGAACTAGCGGGAGGGCCAGATACGCAGTATTTT. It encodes CASSELAGGPDTQYF.